This record concerns one T cell receptor beta chain sequence. This clonotype occurred many times. It has no known antigen specificity. No base qualities exist here, and no much larger clone lies one base off it. The data originate from a study of T cells in Graves' hyperthyroidism and ophthalmopathy (dated by TCRdb to between 2018 and 2020). Regarding the research as a whole: Peripheral blood samples were taken at the time of initial diagnosis, prior to any treatment. To identify distinguishing TCR V-J signatures, a discovery cohort of some 99 patients was used, comprising some 45 with Graves' ophthalmopathy and approximately 57 with stable Graves' hyperthyroidism. Whether ophthalmopathy could be predicted prospectively was tested in an independent validation cohort made up of under 20 hyperthyroidism patients plus 17 patients who later progressed to ophthalmopathy. After blood sampling, hyperthyroidism patients were treated with methimazole at a starting dose of 30 mg daily, and ophthalmopathy patients were treated with high-dose intravenous methylprednisolone. The study also compared thyroid tissue and blood T-cell repertoires from several Graves' hyperthyroidism patients. The paper describes TCR Vbeta CDR3 sequencing of about 140 peripheral blood samples, made up of approximately 40 ophthalmopathy patients, 70 to 80 hyperthyroidism patients and 17 progressor patients. The 95 to 100 discovery patients were randomly divided into training and test sets at a 7:3 ratio.

From the germline V gene (reference sequence), CDR1 is MNHEY and CDR2 is SMNVEV. There are 15 amino acids in the CDR3, from cysteine to phenylalanine inclusive. Only the CDR3 DNA stays, 45 bases, in frame from base 1. At the junction V is shortened by 4 bases and J by 9 bases, with 19 bases in between. Ophthalmopathy patients had moderately to severely active disease, with a Clinical Activity Score of 3 or more, a NOSPECS grade of 4 or more, and a disease duration of less than 3 months. Exclusion was applied to patients with uncontrolled infections, other autoimmune diseases, pregnancy or lactation. Diagnoses were established on the basis of clinical symptoms, serum thyroxine and TRAb, thyroid ultrasound, and orbital computed tomography. PBMCs were separated from roughly 10 ml of fresh peripheral blood using Ficoll-Paque density gradient centrifugation. Total RNA was extracted with Trizol reagent, and quality was checked on an Agilent 2100 Bioanalyzer.

TCR beta CDR3 regions were amplified from RNA transcripts. The TCR CDR3 was subjected to a first round of RT-PCR using the HTBI primer set and the Qiagen OneStep RT-PCR kit. The libraries were constructed in a second round of multiplex PCR and then size-selected and purified. Libraries were sequenced paired-end with 100 bp reads on an Illumina HiSeq2000. In the original analysis: SOAPnuke was used to process the raw data, removing reads that contained adapters or uncalled bases, had a mean Phred below 15, or lacked an exact match to the constant primer or identifier. High-quality paired reads were merged with COPE v1.2.5, and unique nucleotide sequences were defined as clonotypes. MiTCR v1.1 was used to align clonotypes to the IMGT TRBV, TRBD and TRBJ reference segments. The analysis included only V-J combinations with a frequency above 0.0001, which together covered 98% to 99.2% of the repertoires. The TCS score was defined as the ratio of F50 (clonal expansion) to E x V (chaos), calculated using BLOSUM62-based TCRdist between CDR3 peptides within each V-J. Welch's t-statistics and random forest reduced several hundred V-J features to 13, which were used in a naive Bayes classifier (R e1071). TCRdb trimmed public reads at Q25 via fastp, called clones via MiXCR and kept in-frame beta chains. Here each entry gathers all rows of one CDR3 protein and keeps the most common genes and DNA. TCRdb, not the original authors, processed these V and J calls. This sample holds some 320,000 distinct CDR3 sequences; roughly 15% were observed only once. The ten largest clonotypes hold around 32% of the sample.

What the research found in general, with its limitations: In validation, the model predicted progression to ophthalmopathy with 60% to 71% sensitivity and approximately 72% specificity, a median of around six months before onset. Sample size was not statistically predetermined, and blinding of investigators to group allocation was not performed. A model built on a 13 V-J signature distinguished ophthalmopathy from stable hyperthyroidism, reaching 85% to 90% sensitivity and 81.08% specificity in cross-validation and 80%/75% in testing. Blood samples also contained most of the expanded thyroid clonotypes (frequency above 0.001), which suggests that blood repertoires may reflect thyroid immune responses.

This clonotype originated in a middle-aged woman with Graves' ophthalmopathy. This sequence uses TRBV27 and TRBJ1-5; the best D guess is TRBD1, with 6 bases matching. Source material: blood. The CDR3 amino acid sequence is: CASSSMGGRLPPQHF. The DNA sequence reads TGTGCCAGCAGTTCAATGGGGGGCAGGCTCCCGCCCCAGCATTTT.